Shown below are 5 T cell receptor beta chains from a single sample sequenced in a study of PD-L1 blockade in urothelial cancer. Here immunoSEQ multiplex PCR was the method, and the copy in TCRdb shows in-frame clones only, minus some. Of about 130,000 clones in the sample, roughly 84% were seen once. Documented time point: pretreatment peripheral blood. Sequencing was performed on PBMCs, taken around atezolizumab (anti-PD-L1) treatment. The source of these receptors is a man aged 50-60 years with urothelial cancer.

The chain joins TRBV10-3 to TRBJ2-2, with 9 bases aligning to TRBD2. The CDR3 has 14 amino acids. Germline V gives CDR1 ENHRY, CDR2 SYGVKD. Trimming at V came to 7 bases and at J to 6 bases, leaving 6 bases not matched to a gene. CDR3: CAITGAGGSGELFF. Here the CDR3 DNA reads TGTGCCATCACAGGAGCGGGAGGATCCGGGGAGCTGTTTTTT.

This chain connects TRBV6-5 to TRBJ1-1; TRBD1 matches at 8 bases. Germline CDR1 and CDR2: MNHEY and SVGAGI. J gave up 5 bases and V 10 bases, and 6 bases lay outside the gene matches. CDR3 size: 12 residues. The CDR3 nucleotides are TGTGCCACCAGGACAGGGAAGACTGAAGCTTTCTTT. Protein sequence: CATRTGKTEAFF.

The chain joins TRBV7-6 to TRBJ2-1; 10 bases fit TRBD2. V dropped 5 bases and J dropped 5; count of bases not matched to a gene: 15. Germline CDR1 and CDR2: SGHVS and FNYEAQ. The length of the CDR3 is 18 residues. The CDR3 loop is CASSKGVVGLAANNEQFF. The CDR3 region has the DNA TGTGCCAGCAGCAAGGGGGTCGTAGGACTAGCGGCAAACAATGAGCAGTTCTTC.

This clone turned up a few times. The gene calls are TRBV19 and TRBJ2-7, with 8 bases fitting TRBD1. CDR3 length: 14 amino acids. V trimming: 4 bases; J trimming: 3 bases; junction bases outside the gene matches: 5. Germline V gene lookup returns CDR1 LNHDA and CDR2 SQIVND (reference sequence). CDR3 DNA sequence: TGTGCCAGTAGTAGCCGGGACAGGCTCTACGAGCAGTACTTC. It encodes CASSSRDRLYEQYF.

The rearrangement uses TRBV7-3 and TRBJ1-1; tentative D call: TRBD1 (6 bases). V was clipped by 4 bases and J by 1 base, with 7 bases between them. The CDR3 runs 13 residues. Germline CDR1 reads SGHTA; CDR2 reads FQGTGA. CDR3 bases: TGTGCCAGCAGCTGGGGGCCGAACACTGAAGCTTTCTTT. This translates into CASSWGPNTEAFF.